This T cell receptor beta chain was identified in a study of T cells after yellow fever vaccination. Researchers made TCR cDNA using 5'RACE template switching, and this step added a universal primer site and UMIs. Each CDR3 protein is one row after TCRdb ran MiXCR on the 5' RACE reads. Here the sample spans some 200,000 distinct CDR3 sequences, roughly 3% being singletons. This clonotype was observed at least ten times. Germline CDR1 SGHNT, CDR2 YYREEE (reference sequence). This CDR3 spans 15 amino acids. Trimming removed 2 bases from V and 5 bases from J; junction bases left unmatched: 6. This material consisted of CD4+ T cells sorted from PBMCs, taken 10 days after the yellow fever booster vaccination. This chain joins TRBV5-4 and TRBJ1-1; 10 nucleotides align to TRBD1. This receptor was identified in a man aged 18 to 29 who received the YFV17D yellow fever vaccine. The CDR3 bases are TGTGCCAGCAGCTTAAGGGACAGGGGCGAGACTGAAGCTTTCTTT. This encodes CASSLRDRGETEAFF.